This TCR beta chain was identified during a study of T cells after yellow fever vaccination. TCRdb processed the 5' RACE reads anew with MiXCR; each CDR3 protein has one entry. The sample consists of about 340,000 distinct CDR3 sequences, approximately 4% of them appearing once. In its sample, this clonotype was seen a few times. The sequence came from a man younger than 35 who received the YFV17D yellow fever vaccine. The input for sequencing was PBMCs, taken 5 days after the yellow fever booster vaccination.

CDR3: CASSLFPTGGSYEQYF. The CDR3 DNA follows: TGCGCCAGCAGCTTATTTCCTACGGGGGGCTCCTACGAGCAGTACTTC. This chain joins TRBV5-1 and TRBJ2-7, with TRBD2 matching 7 bases. V was clipped by 2 bases and J by 0 bases; unmatched bases: 8. Germline lookup yields CDR1 SGHRS and CDR2 YFSETQ. The length of the CDR3 is 16 residues.